This T cell receptor beta chain was captured in a study of siplizumab effects on memory and regulatory T cells. Broader study findings: Roughly 75-95% of proliferating CD4+ or CD8+ clones defied assignment to a naive or memory phenotype. Alloreactive sequences tracing back to unstimulated CD4+ memory cells fell significantly with siplizumab. Mappable alloreactive CD4+ clones were on average about 62% Treg-derived with siplizumab, about 26% in controls. Both greater diversity than memory cells and a major contribution to the alloresponse seemed to characterize naive T cells.

This clone was recorded once. What it binds is unknown. TCRdb keeps only in-frame clones here, not all; method: immunoSEQ multiplex PCR. The data hold more than 85,000 clones, with about 91% observed a single time. CDR1 SGHDT and CDR2 YYEEEE come from the germline V gene. The CDR3 consists of 15 residues. Trimming cost V 3 bases and J 0 bases; bases outside gene matches: 3. Source material: CD4+ T cells sorted from blood. This clonotype was obtained from a human donor in good health. Some clones in this sample may be carry-over from other donors' samples. The chain combines TRBV5-6 with TRBJ1-5; 7 bases are a match to TRBD1. This CDR3 reads CASSSTGFSNQPQHF. As DNA, the CDR3 is TGTGCCAGCAGCTCGACAGGGTTTAGCAATCAGCCCCAGCATTTT.